This T cell receptor beta chain was recovered during a study of cytomegalovirus exposure and HLA in healthy donors. Study outcomes and limitations: There were three CMV-associated chains whose specificity for CMV antigens was confirmed in vitro. Usually a TCR sequence was rare, but some public TCRs were found in many donors. Reports indicated that the classifier achieved high specificity and sensitivity in diagnosing cytomegalovirus status.

Notes on this clone: No antigen is known for it.

Measured with immunoSEQ multiplex PCR; TCRdb has only the in-frame clones, and not every one. The sample lists around 80,000 clones; roughly 96% were seen once. V lost 7 bases and J lost 3, with 13 bases in between. CDR1 SNHLY and CDR2 FYNNEI come from the germline V gene. The CDR3 is 13 residues long. This receptor was identified in a young woman in good health and CMV-seronegative. The V call is TRBV2, the J call TRBJ2-7, with D maybe TRBD1 (5 bases). Material: PBMCs. The CDR3 nucleotides are TGTGCCAGCATCAGGGCGTTCCGCTACGAGCAGTACTTC. Amino acids: CASIRAFRYEQYF.